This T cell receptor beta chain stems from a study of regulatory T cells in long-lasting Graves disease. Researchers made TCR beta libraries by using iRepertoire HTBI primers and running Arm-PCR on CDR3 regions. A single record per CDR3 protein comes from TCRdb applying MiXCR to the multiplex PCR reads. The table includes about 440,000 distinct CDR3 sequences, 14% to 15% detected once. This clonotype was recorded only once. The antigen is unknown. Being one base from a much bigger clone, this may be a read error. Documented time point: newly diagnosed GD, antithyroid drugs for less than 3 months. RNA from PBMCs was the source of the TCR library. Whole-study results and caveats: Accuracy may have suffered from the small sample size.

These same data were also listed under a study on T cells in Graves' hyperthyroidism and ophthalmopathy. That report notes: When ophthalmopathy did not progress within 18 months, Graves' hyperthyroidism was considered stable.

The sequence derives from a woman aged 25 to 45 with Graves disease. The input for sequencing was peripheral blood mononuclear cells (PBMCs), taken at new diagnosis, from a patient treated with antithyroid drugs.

CDR3 nucleotides: TGTGCCAGCAGCTTCAGAGCGGGAGGGTATACCGGGGAGCTGTTTTTT. It is translated as CASSFRAGGYTGELFF. The chain recombines TRBV7-9 with TRBJ2-2; 10 bases map to TRBD2. After removal of 3 bases from V and 5 bases from J, the junction contained 6 bases not matched to a gene. The CDR3 extends over 16 amino acids. The germline V gene encodes CDR1 SEHNR and CDR2 FQNEAQ (reference sequence).